These T cell receptor beta chains were read from a single sample in a study of cytomegalovirus exposure and HLA in healthy donors. Data came from immunoSEQ multiplex PCR; TCRdb stores just in-frame clones and leaves some out. The profile shows tens of thousands of clones, nearly 98% of them singletons. Sequencing used PBMCs. These receptors all stem from a woman aged 18-29 years in good health and CMV-seropositive. CDR3s include the opening cysteine and the closing phenylalanine or tryptophan. The D gene is left open where the match is weak. The size of a clone is reported for some rows only, either as once, few or many, or as a class for expanded clones.

j_call: TRBJ2-1; clone_size: NA; v_call: TRBV15; d_call: TRBD2; cdr3_nt: TGTGCCACCAGCAGAGATGGGGCTAGCGGCACCTACAATGAGCAGTTCTTC; cdr3_aa: CATSRDGASGTYNEQFF
j_call: TRBJ2-7; clone_size: once; v_call: TRBV6-5; d_call: NA; cdr3_nt: TGTGCCAGCAGTTACTCTGGAGGTACCTACGAGCAGTACTTC; cdr3_aa: CASSYSGGTYEQYF
j_call: TRBJ2-7; clone_size: NA; v_call: TRBV6-5; d_call: TRBD2; cdr3_nt: TGTGCCAGCAGGGGACTAGCGGGCTCCTACGAGCAGTACTTC; cdr3_aa: CASRGLAGSYEQYF
j_call: TRBJ2-2; clone_size: NA; v_call: TRBV19; d_call: TRBD2; cdr3_nt: TGTGCCAGTAATCATCTTTTTAGCGGGAGGGCCGACACCGGGGAGCTGTTTTTT; cdr3_aa: CASNHLFSGRADTGELFF
j_call: TRBJ2-7; clone_size: NA; v_call: TRBV2; d_call: TRBD1; cdr3_nt: TGTGCCAGCAGTGGACAGGGAATATTATCCTACGAGCAGTACTTC; cdr3_aa: CASSGQGILSYEQYF
j_call: TRBJ1-4; clone_size: NA; v_call: TRBV28; d_call: NA; cdr3_nt: TGTGCCAGCGGAGGTTCCATTGAAAAACTGTTTTTT; cdr3_aa: CASGGSIEKLFF
j_call: TRBJ1-5; clone_size: NA; v_call: TRBV28; d_call: NA; cdr3_nt: TGTGCCAGCAGTTTCAGACCCGGGAAGGGCAATCAGCCCCAGCATTTT; cdr3_aa: CASSFRPGKGNQPQHF
j_call: TRBJ1-1; clone_size: NA; v_call: TRBV9; d_call: TRBD1; cdr3_nt: TGTGCCAGCAGCGTAGCGGGCAGCGGACAGGGGGGAACTGAAGCTTTCTTT; cdr3_aa: CASSVAGSGQGGTEAFF
j_call: TRBJ2-1; clone_size: NA; v_call: TRBV6-1; d_call: NA; cdr3_nt: TGTGCCAGCAGGGACAGCTCCTACAATGAGCAGTTCTTC; cdr3_aa: CASRDSSYNEQFF
j_call: TRBJ2-7; clone_size: NA; v_call: TRBV28; d_call: TRBD2; cdr3_nt: TGTGCCAGCAGCCCACTTAAGGGGAGGGCCTACGAGCAGTACTTC; cdr3_aa: CASSPLKGRAYEQYF
j_call: TRBJ1-4; clone_size: NA; v_call: TRBV25-1; d_call: NA; cdr3_nt: TGTGCCAGCAGTGTCCCTAAGCTCCCTGGTGAAAAACTGTTTTTT; cdr3_aa: CASSVPKLPGEKLFF
j_call: TRBJ1-2; clone_size: few; v_call: TRBV7-9; d_call: TRBD1; cdr3_nt: TGTGCCAGCAGCTTGATTCCGGGACAGGGCAACTATGGCTACACCTTC; cdr3_aa: CASSLIPGQGNYGYTF
j_call: TRBJ2-3; clone_size: NA; v_call: TRBV12-5; d_call: TRBD1; cdr3_nt: TGTGCTAGTGGTCCCCATGGGCGGACAGGCGTCCACACAGATACGCAGTATTTT; cdr3_aa: CASGPHGRTGVHTDTQYF
j_call: TRBJ1-4; clone_size: NA; v_call: TRBV9; d_call: NA; cdr3_nt: TGTGCCAGCAGCCACCCTAACCCCCATTTTGACATCAGTGAAAAACTGTTTTTT; cdr3_aa: CASSHPNPHFDISEKLFF
j_call: TRBJ1-4; clone_size: NA; v_call: TRBV7-9; d_call: NA; cdr3_nt: TGTGCCAGCAGCTTGGGGGGAGGGGCAGGAGAAAAACTGTTTTTT; cdr3_aa: CASSLGGGAGEKLFF
j_call: TRBJ2-1; clone_size: NA; v_call: TRBV28; d_call: TRBD2; cdr3_nt: TGTGCCAGCAGTTTCAGACCCGGTCCTAGCGGGAGGGGGAATGGCAATGAGCAGTTCTTC; cdr3_aa: CASSFRPGPSGRGNGNEQFF
j_call: TRBJ1-4; clone_size: NA; v_call: TRBV5-6; d_call: TRBD1; cdr3_nt: TGTGCCAGCAGCTTGGCCGGGACAGGGGATGAAAAACTGTTTTTT; cdr3_aa: CASSLAGTGDEKLFF
j_call: TRBJ2-3; clone_size: NA; v_call: TRBV19; d_call: TRBD1; cdr3_nt: TGTGCCAGTAGTACCTGGACAGGTGGATATGATACGCAGTATTTT; cdr3_aa: CASSTWTGGYDTQYF
j_call: TRBJ1-5; clone_size: once; v_call: TRBV4-2; d_call: TRBD1; cdr3_nt: TGTGCCAGCAGCCAAGTTCACAGGGGTAACCAGCCCCAGCATTTT; cdr3_aa: CASSQVHRGNQPQHF
j_call: TRBJ2-7; clone_size: NA; v_call: TRBV7-8; d_call: TRBD2; cdr3_nt: TGTGCCAGCAGCTTATCGACATCCAGCGGGACTTACGTTGGGGAGCAGTACTTC; cdr3_aa: CASSLSTSSGTYVGEQYF
j_call: TRBJ2-3; clone_size: NA; v_call: TRBV19; d_call: TRBD1; cdr3_nt: TGTGCCAGTAGTATATTTGGCCCGACAGGGGCAATTGGTACGCAGTATTTT; cdr3_aa: CASSIFGPTGAIGTQYF
j_call: TRBJ2-3; clone_size: NA; v_call: TRBV5-6; d_call: NA; cdr3_nt: TGTGCCAGCAGCTTGGGAACCACGCAGTTGAAGCAGTATTTT; cdr3_aa: CASSLGTTQLKQYF
j_call: TRBJ2-7; clone_size: NA; v_call: TRBV11-2; d_call: NA; cdr3_nt: TGTGCCAGCAGTCACGGGAGTACAAGCTCCTACGAGCAGTACTTC; cdr3_aa: CASSHGSTSSYEQYF
j_call: TRBJ1-1; clone_size: NA; v_call: TRBV2; d_call: NA; cdr3_nt: TGTGCCAGCAGTAACAGGGAGAGCACTGAAGCTTTCTTT; cdr3_aa: CASSNRESTEAFF
j_call: TRBJ2-1; clone_size: NA; v_call: TRBV5-4; d_call: NA; cdr3_nt: TGTGCCAGCAGCTTGGGGGGCCAGGAGATTGAGCAGTTCTTC; cdr3_aa: CASSLGGQEIEQFF
j_call: TRBJ1-1; clone_size: NA; v_call: TRBV27; d_call: NA; cdr3_nt: TGTGCCAGCAGTACGCAAACGGGTGGCACTGAAGCTTTCTTT; cdr3_aa: CASSTQTGGTEAFF
j_call: TRBJ2-3; clone_size: NA; v_call: TRBV27; d_call: TRBD2; cdr3_nt: TGTGCCAGCAGTTCCGGGACTAGCGGACGGGATACGCAGTATTTT; cdr3_aa: CASSSGTSGRDTQYF
j_call: TRBJ2-7; clone_size: NA; v_call: TRBV28; d_call: NA; cdr3_nt: TGTGCCAGCAAAGGGGTGCTTGGTTACGAGCAGTACTTC; cdr3_aa: CASKGVLGYEQYF
j_call: TRBJ2-1; clone_size: NA; v_call: TRBV10-3; d_call: TRBD2; cdr3_nt: TGTGCCATCAGTTTACTAGCGGGAGATGAGGAGCAGTTCTTC; cdr3_aa: CAISLLAGDEEQFF
j_call: TRBJ2-3; clone_size: NA; v_call: TRBV4-1; d_call: TRBD2; cdr3_nt: TGCGCCAGCAGCCCCATAGGGACTAGCGGGAGGGTTGGAACAGATACGCAGTATTTT; cdr3_aa: CASSPIGTSGRVGTDTQYF
j_call: TRBJ2-1; clone_size: NA; v_call: TRBV5-4; d_call: NA; cdr3_nt: TGTGCCAGCAGCATTAGCGTGAGCTCCTACAATGAGCAGTTCTTC; cdr3_aa: CASSISVSSYNEQFF
j_call: TRBJ1-5; clone_size: NA; v_call: TRBV6-1; d_call: NA; cdr3_nt: TGTGCCAGCAGTGAAGATCTTATCCCCTTCGGCAATCAGCCCCAGCATTTT; cdr3_aa: CASSEDLIPFGNQPQHF
j_call: TRBJ1-1; clone_size: NA; v_call: TRBV19; d_call: TRBD1; cdr3_nt: TGTGCCAGTAGTAGACCGGGACAGCGGACTGAAGCTTTCTTT; cdr3_aa: CASSRPGQRTEAFF